These T cell receptor beta chains were read from a single sample in a study of blood T cell repertoires in COVID-19. Clones were read by immunoSEQ multiplex PCR, and TCRdb kept only the in-frame ones, dropping some. The sample lists around 380,000 clones, approximately 77% occurring once. Sequenced material: peripheral blood. These TCRs come from a human donor with acute or convalescent COVID-19. The donor label of this sample is uncertain. The CDR3 runs from the conserved cysteine through the conserved F or W. The order of the fields is J gene, V gene, D gene, clone size, CDR3 protein, CDR3 DNA. D genes are given only for firm matches. Clone size is not always given. Where it is, it says once, few, many or a class for expanded clones.

TRBJ2-3 | TRBV27 | TRBD2 | - | CASSLSLTSGADTQYF | TGTGCCAGCAGTTTATCCCTAACTAGCGGGGCTGATACGCAGTATTTT
TRBJ1-1 | TRBV7-9 | - | - | CASSFGGRTEAFF | TGTGCCAGCAGCTTCGGGGGAAGGACTGAAGCTTTCTTT
TRBJ2-5 | TRBV6-2/TRBV6-3 | TRBD2 | once | CASSWVAGGRRETQYF | TGTGCCAGCAGTTGGGTAGCGGGAGGCCGCCGGGAGACCCAGTACTTC
TRBJ1-1 | TRBV4-1 | - | - | CASSQQLFSPRPVDTEAFF | TGCGCCAGCAGCCAACAACTCTTTTCTCCGAGGCCGGTGGACACTGAAGCTTTCTTT
TRBJ1-3 | TRBV6-5 | TRBD1 | - | CASSYSRQGAGNTIYF | TGTGCCAGCAGTTACTCGAGACAGGGCGCTGGAAACACCATATATTTT
TRBJ2-1 | TRBV24-1 | TRBD2 | - | CATSDRRAGYNEQFF | TGTGCCACCAGTGATAGAAGAGCGGGGTACAATGAGCAGTTCTTC
TRBJ2-3 | TRBV11-2 | - | - | CASSLGRGPDTQYF | TGTGCCAGCAGCTTGGGGCGGGGGCCAGATACGCAGTATTTT
TRBJ1-2 | TRBV24-1 | - | - | CATSASGFRGYTF | TGTGCCACCAGTGCATCAGGGTTCAGGGGCTACACCTTC
TRBJ1-3 | TRBV11-2 | - | - | CASSLVGGTAGNTIYF | TGTGCCAGCAGCTTAGTCGGGGGGACGGCTGGAAACACCATATATTTT
TRBJ2-1 | TRBV7-9 | - | once | CASSPGQLDHNEQFF | TGTGCCAGCAGCCCAGGACAGTTAGATCACAATGAGCAGTTCTTC
TRBJ2-2 | TRBV24-1 | TRBD2 | - | CATSDRSGENTGELFF | TGTGCCACCAGTGATCGAAGCGGGGAGAACACCGGGGAGCTGTTTTTT
TRBJ2-1 | TRBV9 | TRBD2 | once | CASSGGTSGGEQFF | TGTGCCAGCAGCGGAGGGACTAGCGGGGGTGAGCAGTTCTTC
TRBJ1-2 | TRBV6-5 | TRBD1 | - | CASRQGSYGYTF | TGTGCCAGCAGACAGGGGAGCTATGGCTACACCTTC
TRBJ1-2 | TRBV18 | TRBD1 | - | CASSPITGTAITVGYGYTF | TGTGCCAGCTCCCCCATAACCGGGACAGCCATTACTGTGGGCTATGGCTACACCTTC
TRBJ1-2 | TRBV5-6 | TRBD1 | - | CASSQPGTGTNYGYTF | TGTGCCAGCAGCCAGCCAGGGACAGGGACTAACTATGGCTACACCTTC
TRBJ2-2 | TRBV5-1 | - | - | CASSRQDRFTGELFF | TGCGCCAGCAGTCGCCAGGACAGATTTACCGGGGAGCTGTTTTTT
TRBJ1-2 | TRBV6-6 | - | - | CASTFAGPANYGYTF | TGTGCCAGCACATTTGCAGGGCCAGCTAACTATGGCTACACCTTC
TRBJ1-1 | TRBV5-1 | TRBD1 | - | CASSEGDRGVTEAFF | TGCGCCAGCAGCGAAGGGGACAGGGGAGTTACTGAAGCTTTCTTT
TRBJ1-1 | TRBV5-1 | TRBD1 | - | CASSSGTGVMNTEAFF | TGCGCCAGCAGCTCCGGGACAGGAGTAATGAACACTGAAGCTTTCTTT
TRBJ2-7 | TRBV10-3 | TRBD1 | once | CAISDQHNPTGARYEQYF | TGTGCCATCAGTGACCAACATAATCCTACAGGGGCCAGATACGAGCAGTACTTC
TRBJ1-3 | TRBV10-3 | - | - | CAISGLSGNTIYF | TGTGCCATTTCAGGGCTCTCTGGAAACACCATATATTTT
TRBJ1-1 | TRBV10-1 | - | once | CASSLQMNTEAFF | TGCGCCAGCAGCCTTCAGATGAACACTGAAGCTTTCTTT
TRBJ1-2 | TRBV7-9 | - | - | CASSLHDTDNYGYTF | TGTGCCAGCAGCTTACACGACACGGATAACTATGGCTACACCTTC
TRBJ1-1 | TRBV30 | - | - | CAWSAGYTEAFF | TGTGCCTGGAGTGCAGGGTACACTGAAGCTTTCTTT
TRBJ2-2 | TRBV7-9 | TRBD1 | - | CASSLGQGDTGELFF | TGTGCCAGCAGCTTAGGACAGGGGGACACCGGGGAGCTGTTTTTT
TRBJ1-2 | TRBV3-1/TRBV3-2 | - | - | CASSQTDYGYTF | TGTGCCAGCAGCCAAACAGACTATGGCTACACCTTC
TRBJ2-7 | TRBV15 | TRBD1 | - | CATSQRQGTPYEQYF | TGTGCCACCAGCCAAAGACAGGGAACCCCCTACGAGCAGTACTTC
TRBJ2-1 | TRBV27 | TRBD2 | - | CASSFRRLAASYNEQFF | TGTGCCAGCAGTTTTCGTCGACTAGCGGCCTCCTACAATGAGCAGTTCTTC
TRBJ2-3 | TRBV19 | TRBD2 | - | CASSIRLAGLGNTQYF | TGTGCCAGTAGTATTCGGCTAGCGGGCCTGGGGAATACGCAGTATTTT
TRBJ1-4 | TRBV4-2 | - | - | CASSPPGQSTNEKLFF | TGTGCCAGCAGCCCCCCAGGACAGTCAACTAATGAAAAACTGTTTTTT
TRBJ1-2 | TRBV4-1 | - | - | CASSQVLQNYGYTF | TGCGCCAGCAGCCAAGTATTACAAAACTATGGCTACACCTTC
TRBJ2-1 | TRBV7-9 | TRBD2 | - | CASSSPRVKGLAGGNEQFF | TGTGCCAGCAGTTCACCTAGGGTCAAGGGACTAGCGGGAGGTAATGAGCAGTTCTTC
TRBJ2-5 | TRBV4-2 | TRBD2 | few | CASSRGVVAGGQETQYF | TGTGCCAGCAGCCGAGGAGTGGTAGCGGGAGGGCAAGAGACCCAGTACTTC
TRBJ1-4 | TRBV30 | TRBD1 | once | CAWSKPGTGKEKLFF | TGTGCCTGGAGTAAGCCCGGGACAGGGAAAGAAAAACTGTTTTTT
TRBJ2-5 | TRBV15 | TRBD1 | once | CATSTTGGREETQYF | TGTGCCACCAGCACCACAGGGGGTCGTGAGGAGACCCAGTACTTC
TRBJ2-7 | TRBV12-5 | - | - | CASGSGQQGYEQYF | TGTGCTAGTGGTTCAGGACAGCAGGGATACGAGCAGTACTTC
TRBJ2-7 | TRBV18 | - | once | CASSPQGDPYEQYF | TGTGCCAGCTCACCACAGGGAGATCCCTACGAGCAGTACTTC
TRBJ2-3 | TRBV5-1 | TRBD2 | - | CASSLAGTSGDTQYF | TGCGCCAGCAGCTTGGCCGGGACTAGCGGTGATACGCAGTATTTT
TRBJ2-1 | TRBV6-5 | TRBD2 | - | CASPSPGGNEQFF | TGTGCCAGTCCCTCCCCCGGGGGGAATGAGCAGTTCTTC
TRBJ2-2 | TRBV25-1 | - | - | CASRRAGNTGELFF | TGTGCCAGCCGGCGAGCGGGGAACACCGGGGAGCTGTTTTTT
TRBJ2-5 | TRBV5-1 | - | - | CASSFGSMAGLVETQYF | TGCGCCAGCAGCTTCGGTTCGATGGCAGGGCTTGTGGAGACCCAGTACTTC
TRBJ2-3 | TRBV5-5 | - | - | CASSSLTDTQYF | TGTGCCAGCAGCTCCCTCACAGATACGCAGTATTTT
TRBJ2-7 | TRBV4-1 | TRBD2 | - | CASSPSGLGGVNF | TGCGCCAGCAGCCCCTCGGGCCTGGGGGGGGTGAACTTC
TRBJ2-7 | TRBV11-2 | TRBD2 | - | CASRLFGGGYYEQYF | TGTGCCAGCAGACTTTTCGGGGGGGGCTACTACGAGCAGTACTTC
TRBJ1-1 | TRBV19 | TRBD1 | - | CASSIDRGTGTDTEAFF | TGTGCCAGTAGTATAGATCGCGGGACAGGGACGGACACTGAAGCTTTCTTT
TRBJ2-7 | TRBV12-5 | TRBD1 | few | CASGPGQQPYEQYF | TGTGCTAGTGGTCCGGGACAGCAGCCCTACGAGCAGTACTTC
TRBJ1-2 | TRBV5-1 | - | - | CASSSTPDRPNYGYTF | TGCGCCAGCAGCTCGACCCCGGACAGACCTAACTATGGCTACACCTTC
TRBJ1-1 | TRBV30 | TRBD1 | - | CAWSLTGVRTEAFF | TGTGCCTGGAGTCTCACAGGGGTGCGCACTGAAGCTTTCTTT
TRBJ2-7 | TRBV6-1 | - | - | CASSERMGASSRGVYEQYF | TGTGCCAGCAGTGAAAGGATGGGGGCTAGCTCCAGAGGGGTCTACGAGCAGTACTTC
TRBJ2-3 | TRBV6-5 | TRBD2 | - | CASSYVQAGGSDTQYF | TGTGCCAGCAGTTACGTTCAAGCGGGAGGTTCAGATACGCAGTATTTT
TRBJ2-7 | TRBV4-1 | - | few | CASSLKPRDATFYEQYF | TGCGCCAGCAGCCTAAAACCCCGGGATGCAACATTTTACGAGCAGTACTTC
TRBJ2-1 | TRBV5-1 | TRBD2 | - | CASSLGLAGSSYNEQFF | TGCGCCAGCAGCTTGGGTCTAGCGGGGAGCTCCTACAATGAGCAGTTCTTC
TRBJ2-5 | TRBV21-1 | - | - | CASSKGQKYQETQYF | TGTGCCAGCAGCAAAGGACAGAAGTACCAAGAGACCCAGTACTTC